This T cell receptor beta chain comes out of a study of blood T cell repertoires in COVID-19. Looking at the study overall: Both acute and convalescent COVID-19 samples were obtained from the United States, Italy and Spain. In each case, the material was cDNA or gDNA derived from T cells, B-cell-depleted T cells, or PBMCs.

The CDR3 is made up of 15 amino acids. In the source study's methods: Quantification of nucleated cells was approximated via reference gene primer amplification. Clones were read by immunoSEQ multiplex PCR, and TCRdb kept only the in-frame ones, dropping some. D and trimming come from the DNA, and the V and J calls and clone size come from that table. The repertoire includes some 21,000 clones, more than 85% of them detected once, and over 15% sits in the top ten. Specimen: peripheral blood. This sequence joins TRBV21-1 and TRBJ2-1; TRBD2, the table's D call, lacks a check against the DNA. TRBV21-1 is annotated as a pseudogene. This TCR derives from a man in his 70s with active COVID-19. DNA for the CDR3: TGTGCCAGCAGCAAAGCGGGAGGGCCCCACAATGAGCAGTTCTTC. Protein sequence: CASSKAGGPHNEQFF.